Below are 12 T cell receptor beta chains sequenced from a single sample in a study of T-cell memory formation after mild COVID-19. MiXCR, applied by TCRdb to the 5' RACE reads, yields one record per CDR3 protein. This table has around 500,000 distinct CDR3 sequences, roughly 18% appearing once. The sequencing input was PBMCs or a T cell subset sorted from them (not recorded which). These receptors were taken from an adult woman who had mild COVID-19 (a few samples of this study predate the infection). Cell type and time point are not known.

This clonotype has only a few counts. The genes are TRBV5-6 and TRBJ1-2; TRBD1 is a possible D gene (5 bases). Germline CDR1 SGHDT, CDR2 YYEEEE. The CDR3 sequence is 15 residues long. V lost 5 bases to trimming and J lost 3 bases, with 17 bases between them. The CDR3 is CASSRLGGNYYGYTF. CDR3 nucleotides: TGTGCCAGCAGTCGCCTGGGGGGGAACTACTATGGCTACACCTTC.

This clonotype was observed a few times. V and J are TRBV6-2 or TRBV6-3 and TRBJ2-7; TRBD2 aligns across 8 bases. The CDR3 has 13 amino acids. J gave up 5 bases and V 6 bases, and 6 bases lay outside the gene matches. Germline V CDR1 and CDR2: MNHEY, SVGEGT. The CDR3 DNA sequence: TGTGCCAGCAGCCAGCGGGAGTGGAACGAGCAGTACTTC. Residues: CASSQREWNEQYF.

This chain uses TRBV5-1 with TRBJ2-2; D is undetermined. V lost 2 bases and J lost 3, with 14 bases in between. Germline CDR1 SGHRS, CDR2 YFSETQ. The CDR3 has 16 amino acids. The CDR3 sequence: CASSLWPAEDTGELFF. CDR3 coding DNA: TGCGCCAGCAGCTTATGGCCAGCCGAGGACACCGGGGAGCTGTTTTTT.

The chain joins TRBV21-1 to TRBJ2-3; no DNA check was done on the table's D call, TRBD1. TRBV21-1 is a pseudogene locus. The CDR3 is 19 residues long. The CDR3 DNA reads TGTGCCAGCAGCTCCGACCCGCAGGGGGCTTTCGCTGGCACAGATACGCAGTATTTT. This encodes CASSSDPQGAFAGTDTQYF.

This clonotype was counted a single time. The chain carries TRBV4-2 and TRBJ2-1, with 14 bases matching TRBD2. Germline V gene lookup returns CDR1 LGHNA and CDR2 YNFKEQ. The V segment lost 1 base and the J segment 8 bases; nucleotides outside the gene matches: 10. The CDR3 covers 18 residues. The CDR3 sequence is CASSQGGLTSGGEDEQFF. The CDR3 region has the DNA TGTGCCAGCAGCCAAGGCGGTTTGACTAGCGGGGGGGAGGATGAGCAGTTCTTC.

V gene TRBV7-9 combines with J gene TRBJ1-2, with no clear D. The V end was cut by 1 base, the J end by 7 bases, with 19 bases between. The CDR3 loop spans 16 amino acids. Germline V gene lookup returns CDR1 SEHNR and CDR2 FQNEAQ (reference sequence). Here the CDR3 DNA reads TGTGCCAGCAGCTTAGGCGGACCGGATCCCTCCACTGGCTACACCTTC. This encodes CASSLGGPDPSTGYTF.

Only one count was recorded for this clonotype. This chain connects TRBV6-5 to TRBJ1-1; D is undetermined. V lost 6 bases, J lost 6 bases, and 11 bases lay in between. The CDR3 consists of 12 residues. Per the germline V gene, CDR1 is MNHEY and CDR2 is SVGAGI. The CDR3 DNA reads as TGTGCCAGCAGCCGGAATCAGGCTGAAGCTTTCTTT. Translating gives CASSRNQAEAFF.

The CDR3 sequence is CASSLEGQGGYTF. The CDR3 nucleotides read TGCGCCAGCAGCTTGGAAGGACAGGGAGGCTACACCTTC. The chain carries TRBV5-1 and TRBJ1-2, with 8 positions matching TRBD1. With V trimmed by 0 bases and J by 8 bases, 3 bases remained unmatched. The CDR3 has 13 residues. CDR1 and CDR2 (germline): SGHRS, YFSETQ.

J is TRBJ2-3 and V is TRBV29-1; 9 bases align to TRBD2. J gave up 2 bases and V 6 bases, and 9 bases lay outside the gene matches. In germline, CDR1 is SQVTM, CDR2 ANQGSEA. The CDR3 runs to 15 residues. The DNA of the CDR3 is TGCAGCGTCGCGGGGGGGAGGGAGGACACAGATACGCAGTATTTT. This codes for CSVAGGREDTDTQYF.

Ten or more counts support this clonotype. V and J are TRBV5-5 and TRBJ2-7; no definite D call. Trimming took off 3 bases at V and 2 bases at J, with 9 bases between the two ends. Germline V CDR1 and CDR2: SGHKS, YYEKEE (reference sequence). The CDR3 extends over 13 amino acids. The CDR3 loop is CASSSVGAYEQYF. CDR3 coding DNA: TGTGCCAGCAGCTCGGTCGGAGCCTACGAGCAGTACTTC.

The chain uses TRBV5-1 and TRBJ1-1; 7 bases are a match to TRBD1. The germline CDR1 and CDR2 sequences are SGHRS and YFSETQ. Trimming at V came to 2 bases and at J to 6 bases, leaving 10 bases not matched to a gene. There are 15 residues in the CDR3. CDR3 sequence (DNA): TGCGCCAGCAGCTTAAAACCCGGGACAGAGGCTGAAGCTTTCTTT. Protein sequence: CASSLKPGTEAEAFF.

The V and J genes are TRBV6-6 and TRBJ2-2; D perhaps matches TRBD2 (7 bases). Trimming took 5 bases from V and 4 from J, leaving 14 bases between them. The CDR3 covers 15 residues. Germline V lookup: CDR1 MNHNY, CDR2 SVGAGI (reference sequence). CDR3 sequence reads: CASSPRRGPTGELFF. As DNA, the CDR3 is TGTGCCAGCAGTCCTCGGCGGGGGCCCACCGGGGAGCTGTTTTTT.